This T cell receptor beta chain was observed in a study of blood T cell repertoires in COVID-19. Study information: Material from acute and convalescent COVID-19 was sourced from the United States, Italy and Spain. Nucleic acid was either cDNA or gDNA, and it came from T cells, B-cell-depleted T cells, or PBMCs.

How the authors handled the data: Amplification of reference gene primers provided the estimated nucleated cell counts. Here immunoSEQ multiplex PCR was the method, and the copy in TCRdb shows in-frame clones only, minus some. V and J calls and clone size are as listed in that table; D and trimming were resolved from the DNA. Found here are some 240,000 clones, roughly 84% of them singletons; the top ten hold roughly 1.4%. Trimming cost V 4 bases and J 5 bases; bases outside gene matches: 5. Germline V gene data show CDR1 as SGHRS and CDR2 as YFSETQ. CDR3 length: 13 residues. This clone was detected a few times. Other nucleotide sequences from this sample produce the same CDR3.

Source material: peripheral blood. The TCR comes from a woman between 40 and 50 years old who had recovered from COVID-19. The chain links TRBV5-1 to TRBJ1-2, with TRBD1 matching 7 bases. The CDR3 here is CASSLTGEYGYTF. As DNA, the CDR3 is TGCGCCAGCAGCCTAACAGGGGAATATGGCTACACCTTC.